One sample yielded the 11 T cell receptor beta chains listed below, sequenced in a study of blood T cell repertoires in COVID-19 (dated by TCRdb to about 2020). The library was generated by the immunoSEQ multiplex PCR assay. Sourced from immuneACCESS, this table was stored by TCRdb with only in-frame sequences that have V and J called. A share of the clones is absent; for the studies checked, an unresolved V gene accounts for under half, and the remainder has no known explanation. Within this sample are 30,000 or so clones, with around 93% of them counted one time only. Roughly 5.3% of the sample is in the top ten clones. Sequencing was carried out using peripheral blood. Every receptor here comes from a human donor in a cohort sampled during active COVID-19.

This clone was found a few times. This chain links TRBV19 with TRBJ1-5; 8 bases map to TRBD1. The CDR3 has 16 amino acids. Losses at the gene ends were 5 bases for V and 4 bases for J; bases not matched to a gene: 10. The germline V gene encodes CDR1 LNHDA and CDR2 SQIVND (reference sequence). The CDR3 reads CASSPGQGGMNQPQHF. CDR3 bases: TGTGCCAGTAGTCCCGGACAGGGAGGCATGAATCAGCCCCAGCATTTT.

The CDR3 loop reads CASNSGSANEKLFF. In nucleotides, the CDR3 is TGTGCCAGCAACTCGGGGTCAGCTAATGAAAAACTGTTTTTT. The V and J genes are TRBV7-2 and TRBJ1-4; D call uncertain. The CDR3 is made up of 14 amino acids. Trimming took off 7 bases at V and 3 bases at J, with 12 bases between the two ends. The germline gives CDR1 SGHTA, CDR2 FQGNSA.

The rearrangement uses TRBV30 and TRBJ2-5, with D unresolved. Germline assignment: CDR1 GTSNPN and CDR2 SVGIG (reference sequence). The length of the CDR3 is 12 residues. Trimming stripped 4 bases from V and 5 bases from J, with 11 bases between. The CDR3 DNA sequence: TGTGCCTGGACTTCTAACTGGGAGACCCAGTACTTC. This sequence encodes CAWTSNWETQYF.

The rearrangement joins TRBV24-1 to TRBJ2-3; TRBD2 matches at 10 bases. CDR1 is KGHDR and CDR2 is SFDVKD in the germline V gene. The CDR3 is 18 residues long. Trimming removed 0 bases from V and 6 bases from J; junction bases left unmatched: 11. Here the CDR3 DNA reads TGTGCCACCAGTGATTTGGCGACCAGCGGGGGGGATGGGGATACGCAGTATTTT. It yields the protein CATSDLATSGGDGDTQYF.

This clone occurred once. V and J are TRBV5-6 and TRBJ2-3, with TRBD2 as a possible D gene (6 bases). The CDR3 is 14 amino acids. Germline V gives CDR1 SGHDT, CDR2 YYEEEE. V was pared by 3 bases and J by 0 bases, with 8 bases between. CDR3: CASSWTISTDTQYF. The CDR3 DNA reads TGTGCCAGCAGCTGGACTATAAGCACAGATACGCAGTATTTT.

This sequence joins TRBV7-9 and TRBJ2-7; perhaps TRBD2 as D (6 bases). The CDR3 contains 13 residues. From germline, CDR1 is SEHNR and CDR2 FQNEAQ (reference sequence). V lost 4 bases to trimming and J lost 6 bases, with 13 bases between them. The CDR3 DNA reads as TGTGCCAGCAGCTCACAGGTGGGGGGCGAGCAGTACGTC. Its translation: CASSSQVGGEQYV.

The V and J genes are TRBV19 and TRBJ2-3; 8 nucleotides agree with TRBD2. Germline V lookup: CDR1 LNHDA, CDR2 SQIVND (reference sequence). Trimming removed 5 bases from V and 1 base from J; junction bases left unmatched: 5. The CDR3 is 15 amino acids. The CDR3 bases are TGTGCCAGTAGTCACACGGGGGGGCGCACAGATACGCAGTATTTT. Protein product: CASSHTGGRTDTQYF. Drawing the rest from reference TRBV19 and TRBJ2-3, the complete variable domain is DGGITQSPKYLFRKEGQNVTLSCEQNLNHDAMYWYRQDPGQGLRLIYYSQIVNDFQKGDIAEGYSVSREKKESFPLTVTSAQKNPTAFYLCASSHTGGRTDTQYFGPGTRLTVL.

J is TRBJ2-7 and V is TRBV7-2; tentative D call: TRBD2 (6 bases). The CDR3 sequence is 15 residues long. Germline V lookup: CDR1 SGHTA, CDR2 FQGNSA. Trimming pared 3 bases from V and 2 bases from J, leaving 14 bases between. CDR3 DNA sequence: TGTGCCAGCAGCTTGCGGGGTACCCCTGCCTACGAGCAGTACGTC. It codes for CASSLRGTPAYEQYV.

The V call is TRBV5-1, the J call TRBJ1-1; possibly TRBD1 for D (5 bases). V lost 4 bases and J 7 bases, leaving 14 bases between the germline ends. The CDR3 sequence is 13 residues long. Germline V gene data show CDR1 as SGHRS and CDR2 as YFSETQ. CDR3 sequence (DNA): TGCGCCAGCAGCCCCCGGCGACAGTTTGAAGCTTTCTTT. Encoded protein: CASSPRRQFEAFF.

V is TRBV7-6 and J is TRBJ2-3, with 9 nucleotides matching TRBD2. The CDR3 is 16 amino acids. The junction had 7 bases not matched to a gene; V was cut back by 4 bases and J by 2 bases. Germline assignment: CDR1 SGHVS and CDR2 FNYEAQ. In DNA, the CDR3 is TGTGCCAGCAGCTACCTTAGCGGGAGAACCACAGATACGCAGTATTTT. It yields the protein CASSYLSGRTTDTQYF.

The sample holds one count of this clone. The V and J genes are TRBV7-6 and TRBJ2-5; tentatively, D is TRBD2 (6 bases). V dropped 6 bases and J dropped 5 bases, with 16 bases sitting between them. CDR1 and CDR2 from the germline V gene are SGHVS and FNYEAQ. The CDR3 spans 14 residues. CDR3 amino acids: CASSNGGIKETQYF. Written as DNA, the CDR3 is TGTGCCAGCAGTAACGGGGGTATCAAGGAGACCCAGTACTTC.